These 12 T cell receptor beta chains share one sample of origin, sequenced in a study of blood T cell repertoires in COVID-19. TCRdb keeps only in-frame clones here, not all; method: immunoSEQ multiplex PCR. The sample has roughly 61,000 clones, around 90% seen once. The sample consisted of peripheral blood. Receptor source: an elderly man with acute or convalescent COVID-19.

The chain links TRBV5-4 to TRBJ1-5, with D possibly being TRBD1 (5 bases). Germline-derived CDR1 and CDR2 are SGHNT and YYREEE (reference sequence). This CDR3 has 14 residues. The germline V and J ends were trimmed by 4 bases and 5 bases, with 13 bases remaining between them. The chain's CDR3 is CASSQFGGDQPQHF. The DNA for the CDR3 is TGTGCCAGCAGCCAATTTGGAGGGGATCAGCCCCAGCATTTT.

J is TRBJ2-3 and V is TRBV6-2 or TRBV6-3; 13 nucleotides align to TRBD2. V lost 4 bases and J lost 0; bases outside the gene matches: 7. The CDR3 is 18 amino acids. Germline V gene sequence: CDR1 MNHEY, CDR2 SVGEGT. The CDR3: CASSSWTSGGISTDTQYF. CDR3 nucleotide sequence: TGTGCCAGCAGTTCCTGGACTAGCGGGGGAATTAGCACAGATACGCAGTATTTT.

J is TRBJ1-1 and V is TRBV6-2 or TRBV6-3; D unclear. Trimming removed 0 bases from V and 4 bases from J, with 9 bases in between. The CDR3 runs to 14 residues. Germline CDR1 and CDR2: MNHEY and SVGEGT. Here the CDR3 DNA reads TGTGCCAGCAGTTACTCCAAGGGAGCCACTGAAGCTTTCTTT. Its protein is CASSYSKGATEAFF.

The CDR3 loop is CASSQEQGYSEKLFF. DNA for the CDR3: TGTGCCAGCAGCCAAGAGCAGGGTTATAGTGAAAAACTGTTTTTT. The V and J genes are TRBV3-1 (or the pseudogene TRBV3-2) and TRBJ1-4, with D possibly TRBD1 on 5 matching bases. The germline V gene has CDR1 LGHDT and CDR2 YNNKEL (reference sequence). The V and J ends lost 0 bases and 7 bases respectively, with 12 bases between them. The CDR3 loop spans 15 amino acids.

V gene TRBV9 combines with J gene TRBJ1-2; 8 bases line up with TRBD1. The CDR3 consists of 16 residues. Germline CDR1 reads SGDLS; CDR2 reads YYNGEE. After removal of 4 bases from V and 0 bases from J, the junction contained 8 bases not matched to a gene. CDR3 in amino acids: CASSLDREYTNYGYTF. The DNA for the CDR3 is TGTGCCAGCAGCCTGGACAGGGAGTATACTAACTATGGCTACACCTTC.

The V and J genes are TRBV4-2 and TRBJ2-1, with D tentatively TRBD2 (5 bases). Trimming left V 2 bases short and J 0 bases short, with 11 bases between. The CDR3 extends over 16 amino acids. Germline V lookup: CDR1 LGHNA, CDR2 YNFKEQ. CDR3 DNA: TGTGCCAGCAGCCAACTGCGGGTAAGCTCCTACAATGAGCAGTTCTTC. The encoded protein is CASSQLRVSSYNEQFF.

J is TRBJ2-1 and V is TRBV2; 7 nucleotides line up with TRBD1. This CDR3 is 15 amino acids long. After removal of 1 base from V and 3 bases from J, the junction contained 3 bases not matched to a gene. Germline V lookup: CDR1 SNHLY, CDR2 FYNNEI. The DNA of the CDR3 is TGTGCCAGCAGTGAAGGTCAGGGGGTCTACAATGAGCAGTTCTTC. Translated, it gives CASSEGQGVYNEQFF.

The sample holds one count of this clone. The chain combines TRBV12-3 or TRBV12-4 with TRBJ2-2; TRBD2 aligns across 11 bases. The CDR3 runs 12 residues. The CDR3: CSGLAATGELFF. The CDR3 DNA sequence: TGTTCGGGACTAGCGGCCACCGGGGAGCTGTTTTTT.

The chain joins TRBV24-1 to TRBJ2-1, with TRBD2 matching 13 bases. CDR1 and CDR2 (germline): KGHDR, SFDVKD. The V and J ends lost 5 bases and 3 bases, in that order; junction bases with no gene match: 3. The CDR3 is 16 residues long. The DNA of the CDR3 is TGTGCCACCAGTGGGACTAGCGGGGGCGACTACAATGAGCAGTTCTTC. Residues: CATSGTSGGDYNEQFF.

This rearrangement joins TRBV3-1 (or the pseudogene TRBV3-2) to TRBJ2-2; D is undetermined. The germline CDR1 and CDR2 sequences are LGHDT and YNNKEL (reference sequence). Trimming cost V 0 bases and J 4 bases, with 9 bases left between them. The CDR3 has 15 amino acids. The CDR3 region is CASSQDPPSTGELFF. The CDR3 nucleotides read TGTGCCAGCAGCCAAGACCCTCCCAGCACCGGGGAGCTGTTTTTT.

This clone appeared once. The CDR3 is CASSITGVESNYGYTF. CDR3 bases: TGTGCCAGTAGTATAACAGGGGTCGAATCTAACTATGGCTACACCTTC. The chain joins TRBV19 to TRBJ1-2; 7 nucleotides match TRBD1. The CDR3 covers 16 residues. V shed 2 bases and J 0 bases; nucleotides not matched to a gene: 6. Per the germline V gene, CDR1 is LNHDA and CDR2 is SQIVND (reference sequence).

This clone was seen only once. CDR3 in DNA: TGTGCCAGCAGCCCAGCCTACGAGCAGTACTTC. It is translated as CASSPAYEQYF. This sequence joins TRBV7-2 and TRBJ2-7; D unclear. Trimming took 5 bases from V and 2 from J, leaving 4 bases between them. CDR1 SGHTA and CDR2 FQGNSA come from the germline V gene. This CDR3 has 11 amino acids.